The sample holds many counts of the clone carrying this T cell receptor beta chain. Its antigen is not known. The use of a sample-barcoded 5' primer and a J-beta primer mix characterized a second PCR of roughly 6 to 11 cycles. Each cDNA molecule carried a tag from a template-switch adaptor that contained 12 random nucleotides. One entry per CDR3 protein results from TCRdb running MiXCR on the 5' RACE reads. The sample carries roughly 2 million distinct CDR3 sequences, 40% to 55% recorded once. Isolated PBMCs totaled at least 6.5 million in each sample. This sample was included in a study of blood T cells in healthy people across ages. Whole-study context: Per two T cells, template switching captured roughly one barcoded beta molecule. Study results and caveats: Considered underestimates were the diversity estimates obtained from one million T cells.

Trimming left V 2 bases short and J 4 bases short, with 6 bases between. The CDR3 has 11 residues. From germline, CDR1 is SQVTM and CDR2 ANQGSEA. This chain links TRBV29-1 with TRBJ2-7; D ambiguous. The receptor was isolated from a woman aged 40-49 years in good health. The sequenced sample consisted of blood. This chain's CDR3 is CSVELEYEQYF. The CDR3 region has the DNA TGCAGCGTTGAACTGGAATACGAGCAGTACTTC.